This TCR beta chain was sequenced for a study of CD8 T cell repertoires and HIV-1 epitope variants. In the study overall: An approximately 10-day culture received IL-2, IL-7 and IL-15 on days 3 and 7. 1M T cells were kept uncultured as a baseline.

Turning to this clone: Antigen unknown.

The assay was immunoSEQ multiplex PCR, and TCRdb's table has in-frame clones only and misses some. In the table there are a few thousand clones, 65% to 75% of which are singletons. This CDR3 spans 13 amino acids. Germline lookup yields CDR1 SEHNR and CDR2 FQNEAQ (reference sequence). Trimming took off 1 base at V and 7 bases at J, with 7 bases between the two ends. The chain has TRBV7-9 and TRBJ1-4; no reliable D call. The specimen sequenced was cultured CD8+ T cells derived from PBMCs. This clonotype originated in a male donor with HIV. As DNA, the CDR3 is TGTGCCAGCAGCTTAGTGGGAACTGAAAAACTGTTTTTT. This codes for CASSLVGTEKLFF.